The rows below give T cell receptor beta chains drawn from one sample of a study of blood T cell repertoires in COVID-19. Sequenced by immunoSEQ multiplex PCR; TCRdb stores in-frame clones only, minus some. The sample gives 400,000 or so clones, about 90% of which show up once; 0.8% to 1% is in the top ten. Sequencing was performed on peripheral blood. All receptors come from a man aged 18 to 29 with COVID-19, enrolled during active disease. Both conserved end residues are part of each CDR3. Each record gives: V gene, clone size, J gene, D gene, CDR3 DNA, CDR3 protein. The D gene is left open where the match is weak. Clone size is stated in some rows and not others, as once, few, many or a class when expanded.

TRBV4-2,NA,TRBJ2-7,NA,TGTGCCAGCAGCCAAGACGTAGTTGCTACCTACGAGCAGTACTTC,CASSQDVVATYEQYF
TRBV4-2,NA,TRBJ2-2,TRBD2,TGTGCCAGCAGCCAAGTTGGGGGGGGTGCCACCGGGGAGCTGTTTTTT,CASSQVGGGATGELFF
TRBV28,once,TRBJ1-2,NA,TGTGCCAGCAGTTTAATTCAGGGATCTAGCTATGGCTACACCTTC,CASSLIQGSSYGYTF
TRBV6-5,few,TRBJ1-5,NA,TGTGCCAGCAGTACCGACTACAATCAGCCCCAGCATTTT,CASSTDYNQPQHF
TRBV6-1,NA,TRBJ2-3,NA,TGTGCCAGCAGCCTTGAGGGGGGGAGGCACGATACGCAGTATTTT,CASSLEGGRHDTQYF
TRBV5-5,NA,TRBJ2-1,NA,TGTGCCAGCACCCGACGCGGGGTAGCGGAGGAGCAGTTCTTC,CASTRRGVAEEQFF
TRBV2,NA,TRBJ2-5,NA,TGTGCCAGCAGTGAGTTTTTGCAGCAAGAGACCCAGTACTTC,CASSEFLQQETQYF
TRBV24-1,NA,TRBJ2-3,TRBD1,TGTGCCACCAGGCGAACAGGGGCTCTCACAGATACGCAGTATTTT,CATRRTGALTDTQYF
TRBV7-8,NA,TRBJ2-7,TRBD2,TGTGCCAGCAGCCGAAAAAAGACTAGCGGGAGAAGTTACGAGCAGTACTTC,CASSRKKTSGRSYEQYF
TRBV18,NA,TRBJ1-4,NA,TGTGCCAGCTCACTTCAGAGGGCTAATGAAAAACTGTTTTTT,CASSLQRANEKLFF
TRBV6-6,NA,TRBJ1-2,NA,TGTGCCAGCAGTTCGCGGACAGCTGGCTACACCTTC,CASSSRTAGYTF
TRBV4-1,once,TRBJ2-5,TRBD1,TGCGCCAGCAGCCAGGACAGGGGGCTGGGAGAGACCCAGTACTTC,CASSQDRGLGETQYF
TRBV7-2,NA,TRBJ2-1,NA,TGTGCCAGCAGCTCCTCTCCTAGTGATCGGCAGTTCTTC,CASSSSPSDRQFF
TRBV19,NA,TRBJ1-5,NA,TGTGCCAGTAGTGTACAGGGATATAGCAATCAGCCCCAGCATTTT,CASSVQGYSNQPQHF